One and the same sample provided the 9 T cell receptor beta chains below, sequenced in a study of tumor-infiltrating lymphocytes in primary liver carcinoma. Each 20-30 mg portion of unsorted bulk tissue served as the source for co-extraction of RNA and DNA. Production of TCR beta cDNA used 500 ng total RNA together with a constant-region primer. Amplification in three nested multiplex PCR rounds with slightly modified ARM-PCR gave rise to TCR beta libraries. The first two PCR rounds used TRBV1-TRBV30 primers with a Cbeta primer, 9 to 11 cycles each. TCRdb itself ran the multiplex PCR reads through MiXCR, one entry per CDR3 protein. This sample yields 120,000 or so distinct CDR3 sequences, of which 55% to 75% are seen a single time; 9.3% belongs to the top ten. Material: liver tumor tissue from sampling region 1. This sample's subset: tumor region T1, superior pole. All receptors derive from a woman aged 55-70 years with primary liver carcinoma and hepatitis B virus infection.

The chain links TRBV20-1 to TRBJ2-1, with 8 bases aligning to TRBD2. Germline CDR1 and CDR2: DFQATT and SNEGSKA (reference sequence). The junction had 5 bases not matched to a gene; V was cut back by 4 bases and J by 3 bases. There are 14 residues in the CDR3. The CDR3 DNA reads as TGCAGTGCTATACCGGGACTAGTCTACAATGAGCAGTTCTTC. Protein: CSAIPGLVYNEQFF.

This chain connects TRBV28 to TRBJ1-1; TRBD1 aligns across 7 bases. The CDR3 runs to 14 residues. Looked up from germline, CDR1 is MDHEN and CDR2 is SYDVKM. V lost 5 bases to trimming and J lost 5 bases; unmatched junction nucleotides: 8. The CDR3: CASSVTGSGTEAFF. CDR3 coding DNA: TGTGCCAGCAGTGTGACAGGGTCAGGGACTGAAGCTTTCTTT.

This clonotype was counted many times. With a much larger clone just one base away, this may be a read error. CDR3 coding DNA: TGTGCCAGCAGCCGCGGGAGACCCTCAGATACGCAGTATTTT. This translates into CASSRGRPSDTQYF. The V call is TRBV11-3, the J call TRBJ2-3, with 7 bases that match TRBD2. CDR1 SGHNT and CDR2 YENEEA come from the germline V gene. The CDR3 has 14 residues. V trimming: 5 bases; J trimming: 4 bases; junction bases outside the gene matches: 6.

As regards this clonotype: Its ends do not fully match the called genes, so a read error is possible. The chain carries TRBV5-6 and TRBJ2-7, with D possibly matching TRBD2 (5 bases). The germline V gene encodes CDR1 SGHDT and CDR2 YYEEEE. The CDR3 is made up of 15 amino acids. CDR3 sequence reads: CAGSLSGREPYEQYF. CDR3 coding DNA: TGTGCCGGCAGCTTGAGTGGGAGAGAACCCTACGAGCAGTACTTC.

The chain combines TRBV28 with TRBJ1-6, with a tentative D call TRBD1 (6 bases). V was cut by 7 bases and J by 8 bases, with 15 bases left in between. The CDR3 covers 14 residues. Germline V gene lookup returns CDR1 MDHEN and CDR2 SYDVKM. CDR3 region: CASNPRGADSPLHF. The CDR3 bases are TGTGCCAGCAACCCCAGGGGCGCGGATTCACCCCTCCACTTT.

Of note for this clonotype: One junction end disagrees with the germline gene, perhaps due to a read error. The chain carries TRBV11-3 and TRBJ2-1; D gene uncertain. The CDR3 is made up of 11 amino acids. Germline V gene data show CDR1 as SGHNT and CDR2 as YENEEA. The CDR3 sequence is CTSSLFYERFF. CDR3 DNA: TGTACCAGCAGCTTATTCTATGAGCGGTTCTTC.

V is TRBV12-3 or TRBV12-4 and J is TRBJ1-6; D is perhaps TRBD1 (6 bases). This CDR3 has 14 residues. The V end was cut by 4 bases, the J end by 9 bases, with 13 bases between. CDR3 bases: TGTGCCAGCAGTTATGGGACATGGCGTTCACCCCTCCACTTT. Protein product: CASSYGTWRSPLHF.

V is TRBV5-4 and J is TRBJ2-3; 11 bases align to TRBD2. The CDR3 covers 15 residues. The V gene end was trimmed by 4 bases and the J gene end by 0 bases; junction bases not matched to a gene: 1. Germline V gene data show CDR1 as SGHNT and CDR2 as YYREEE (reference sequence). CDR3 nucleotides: TGTGCCAGCAGCAGGACTAGCGGGAGCACAGATACGCAGTATTTT. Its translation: CASSRTSGSTDTQYF.

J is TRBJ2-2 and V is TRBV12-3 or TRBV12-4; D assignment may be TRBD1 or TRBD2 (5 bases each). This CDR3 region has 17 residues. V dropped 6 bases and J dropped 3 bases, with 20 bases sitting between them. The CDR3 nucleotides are TGTGCCAGCAGCTATGTTGGGGGACGCTCCGACACCGGGGAGCTGTTTTTT. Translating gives CASSYVGGRSDTGELFF.